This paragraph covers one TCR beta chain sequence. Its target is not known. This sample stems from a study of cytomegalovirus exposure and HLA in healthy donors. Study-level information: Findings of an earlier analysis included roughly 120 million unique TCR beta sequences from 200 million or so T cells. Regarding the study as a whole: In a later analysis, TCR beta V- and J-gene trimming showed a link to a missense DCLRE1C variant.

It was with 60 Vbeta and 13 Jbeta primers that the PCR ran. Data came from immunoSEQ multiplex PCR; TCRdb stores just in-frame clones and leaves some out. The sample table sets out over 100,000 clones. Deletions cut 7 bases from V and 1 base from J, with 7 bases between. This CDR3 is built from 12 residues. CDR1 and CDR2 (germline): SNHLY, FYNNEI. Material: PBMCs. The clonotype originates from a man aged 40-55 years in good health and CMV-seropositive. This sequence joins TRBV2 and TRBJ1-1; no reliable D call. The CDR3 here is CASIVGNTEAFF. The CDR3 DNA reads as TGTGCCAGCATTGTCGGGAACACTGAAGCTTTCTTT.